This T cell receptor (beta chain) was identified during a study of blood T cell repertoires in COVID-19 (dated by TCRdb to 2020 to 2022). For the study in its entirety: Samples from collaborators originated in the United States, Italy and Spain and spanned both the acute and convalescent phases of COVID-19. Samples came from the ongoing ImmuneRACE study (first 160 participants) plus 1,254 subjects from 6 global collaborators. The repertoires were released in a freely available public database meant as a resource for research on the immune response to SARS-CoV-2. Where available, HLA class I and class II types were taken from metadata supplied by the sample provider and were not determined by assay-based typing. Subjects who had been exposed to COVID-19, were actively infected with it, or had recovered from it provided the deeply sampled blood TCRbeta repertoires that made up the dataset. The sample metadata nearly always contained a de-identified subject ID, COVID-19 status, age in years and sex. The material from the prospective study consisted of cDNA or gDNA derived from T cells, B-cell-depleted T cells, or PBMCs.

TCRbeta CDR3 regions were amplified from genomic DNA using the immunoSEQ Assay, a bias-controlled multiplex PCR. The authors processed their data as follows. The number of nucleated cells in each sample was estimated by amplification of reference gene primers within the assay. Sequence reads were collapsed and filtered to measure the absolute abundance of every unique TCRbeta CDR3 rearrangement. For each sample, productive Simpson clonality was calculated by taking the square root of Simpson's diversity index across productive rearrangements. TCRdb stores this immuneACCESS table with in-frame sequences only. Part of the clones is absent; in the studies checked, under half of the shortfall reflects unresolved V genes, and no reason is known for the rest. V and J calls and clone size come straight from that table; D and trimming were deduced from the DNA. The table for this sample lists 350,000 to 400,000 clones; around 89% of them were counted only once. The top ten clones comprise 1% of the sample.

The germline V gene supplies CDR1 SGHRS and CDR2 YFSETQ. V has 0 bases trimmed and J has 7 bases trimmed; junction bases matching no gene number 14. From its cysteine to its phenylalanine, the CDR3 spans 18 amino acids. Here the CDR3 DNA is all that survives: 54 bases in frame from base 1. With regard to this clone: Its antigen has not been determined. Within one base of it there is no much larger clone, and no base qualities were kept.

General conclusions and limits of the study: How much clinical and demographic metadata was included differed by source and by participant, and the metadata was provided uncurated.

In the prospective study, participants were 18 to 89 years old, resided in about two dozen geographic areas of the United States, and were enrolled through a virtual design. In the prospective study, cohorts were assigned on the basis of participant-reported clinical history obtained from a screening survey and a study questionnaire. Recovered participants in ImmuneRACE Cohort 3 were defined by two consecutive negative NP/OP PCR tests, clearance by a healthcare professional, or resolution of symptoms. Mobile phlebotomists in the prospective study collected whole blood, serum and a nasopharyngeal or oropharyngeal swab from every participant. Additional blood draws and questionnaires over an approximately two-month period could optionally be provided by prospective study participants. Before DNA extraction, prospective study blood samples were shipped either frozen or at room temperature.

Recombination joined TRBV5-1 with TRBJ2-2; 8 junctional bases match TRBD2. The source is a man in his late teens or twenties who had recovered from COVID-19. Sequencing was carried out using PBMCs or T cells enriched from blood (not recorded which). The sequenced DNA: TGCGCCAGCAGCTTGGGTTACAGCGGGGGTAAAGAGAACGGGGAGCTGTTTTTT. Its translation is CASSLGYSGGKENGELFF.